One sample yielded the 9 T cell receptor beta chains listed below, sequenced in a study of blood T cell repertoires in COVID-19. Sequenced by immunoSEQ multiplex PCR; TCRdb stores in-frame clones only, minus some. The sample contains about 18,000 clones, 81% of which appear only once. The sequenced material came from peripheral blood. The receptors come from a man aged 35-49 years with active or convalescent COVID-19.

The V call is TRBV15, the J call TRBJ2-5; no reliable D call. V was clipped by 1 base and J by 1 base, with 10 bases between them. Germline loops: CDR1 LNHNV, CDR2 YYDKDF (reference sequence). The CDR3 length is 15 residues. Written as DNA, the CDR3 is TGTGCCACCAGCAGAGCTCTAGTCCCCCAAGAGACCCAGTACTTC. Amino acid sequence: CATSRALVPQETQYF.

This rearrangement joins TRBV2 to TRBJ1-5; D is unresolved. Trimming took 7 bases from V and 6 from J, leaving 10 bases between them. The germline V gene encodes CDR1 SNHLY and CDR2 FYNNEI. This CDR3 is built from 12 residues. The CDR3 is CASTMAGQPQHF. CDR3 DNA sequence: TGTGCCAGCACGATGGCGGGTCAGCCCCAGCATTTT. Drawing the rest from reference TRBV2 and TRBJ1-5, the complete variable domain is EPEVTQTPSHQVTQMGQEVILRCVPISNHLYFYWYRQILGQKVEFLVSFYNNEISEKSEIFDDQFSVERPDGSNFTLKIRSTKLEDSAMYFCASTMAGQPQHFGDGTRLSIL.

The chain is built from TRBV4-2 and TRBJ2-1; 7 bases agree with TRBD2. CDR3 size: 16 residues. V was clipped by 1 base and J by 5 bases; unmatched bases: 8. Germline V gene sequence: CDR1 LGHNA, CDR2 YNFKEQ. The CDR3 nucleotides read TGTGCCAGCAGCCAAGTTCGGAGCGGGGCCGACAATGAGCAGTTCTTC. As protein: CASSQVRSGADNEQFF.

Turning to this clone: Other nucleotide sequences from this sample produce the same CDR3. J is TRBJ1-2 and V is TRBV6-5; tentatively, D is TRBD1 (5 bases). Germline CDR1 reads MNHEY; CDR2 reads SVGAGI. The ends were cut back, 3 bases at V and 5 bases at J, with 7 bases in the middle. CDR3 length equals 12 residues. The CDR3 here is CASSYAGYGYTF. CDR3 DNA sequence: TGTGCCAGCAGTTATGCAGGGTATGGCTACACCTTC.

The chain carries TRBV18 and TRBJ1-6, with unresolved D. V lost 8 bases, J lost 6 bases, and 11 bases lay in between. CDR3 length equals 13 residues. Per germline, CDR1 KGHSH and CDR2 LQKENI. The CDR3 sequence is CASQMESNSPLHF. The CDR3 DNA reads TGTGCCAGCCAGATGGAGAGTAATTCACCCCTCCACTTT.

The chain uses TRBV7-2 and TRBJ1-3; weak D call: TRBD1 (6 bases). Trimming stripped 5 bases from V and 3 bases from J, with 23 bases between. Germline assignment: CDR1 SGHTA and CDR2 FQGNSA. The length of the CDR3 is 18 residues. The CDR3, as DNA: TGTGCCAGCAGCCCGGGGTTGTTGGGGGGGGCTAGTGGAAACACCATATATTTT. This gives the protein CASSPGLLGGASGNTIYF.

This chain's CDR3 is CASRTGAGTGEAGANVLTF. DNA for the CDR3: TGTGCAAGTCGCACAGGAGCCGGGACAGGGGAGGCCGGGGCCAACGTCCTGACTTTC. The rearrangement joins TRBV12-2 to TRBJ2-6; the listed D gene, TRBD1, was not tested against the DNA. TRBV12-2 is tagged as a pseudogene. The CDR3 has 19 residues.

This clone was seen a handful of times. The V gene is TRBV4-3, the J gene TRBJ2-1, with TRBD2 matching over 9 bases. Per germline, CDR1 LGHNA and CDR2 YSLEER. The junction had 10 bases not matched to a gene; V was cut back by 4 bases and J by 9 bases. The CDR3 covers 15 residues. The CDR3 DNA reads TGCGCCAGCAGCCGAGAGCCCGGGACTAGCAGTGAGCAGTTCTTC. As protein: CASSREPGTSSEQFF.

The chain uses TRBV20-1 and TRBJ2-5; D ambiguous. Trimming stripped 3 bases from V and 7 bases from J, with 21 bases between. The CDR3 contains 15 residues. Germline CDR1 reads DFQATT; CDR2 reads SNEGSKA (reference sequence). The CDR3 DNA reads TGCAGTGCTAGTGAGAGCTACTCGGTATATGGGACCCAGTACTTC. It encodes CSASESYSVYGTQYF.